Listed here is a single T cell receptor (beta chain). Participants were aged about 18 to 100 years from approximately 25 US areas. The study assigned cohorts using participant-reported clinical history. The germline gives CDR1 SEHNR, CDR2 FQNEAQ (reference sequence). This CDR3 contains 16 residues. V was clipped by 5 bases and J by 4 bases; unmatched bases: 6. Original processing methods: Amplification of reference gene primers provided the estimated nucleated cell counts. Sequencing used immunoSEQ multiplex PCR; TCRdb keeps in-frame clones, though not all of them. The DNA gave D and trimming, while V, J and clone size come from that table. The data contain around 200,000 clones, 75% to 90% of them seen just once; the ten biggest clones take up over 3%. The data derive from a study of blood T cell repertoires in COVID-19. Study details: Specimens from acute and convalescent COVID-19 originated in the United States, Italy and Spain.

The sequenced material came from PBMCs or T cells enriched from blood (not recorded which). The TCR comes from a woman aged 40-49 years with acute COVID-19. The chain uses TRBV7-9 and TRBJ2-3; TRBD2 matches 13 bases. The CDR3 here is CASSLTSGGASDTQYF. The CDR3, as DNA: TGTGCCAGCAGCCTCACTAGCGGGGGGGCTTCAGATACGCAGTATTTT.